This is a list of T cell receptor beta chains from one sample in a study of T cell responses to AZD1222 COVID-19 vaccine. The data were produced by immunoSEQ multiplex PCR, yet TCRdb's version contains in-frame clones alone and is incomplete. The sample lists 100,000 to 150,000 clones; more than 80% were seen once. The sample here was peripheral blood, taken on day 0 of AZD1222 vaccination. The receptors come from an adult in good health. The CDR3 runs from the conserved cysteine through the conserved F or W. D genes are given only for firm matches. The size entry is marked missing in some rows and otherwise reads once, few, many or a size class.

CDR3 protein,CDR3 DNA,D gene,clone size,J gene,V gene
CASSQGRRNTEAFF,TGCGCCAGCAGCCAAGGGCGGAGGAACACTGAAGCTTTCTTT,-,once,TRBJ1-1,TRBV4-3
CASSYSDSSGNTIYF,TGTGCCAGCAGTTACTCGGACTCCTCTGGAAACACCATATATTTT,-,few,TRBJ1-3,TRBV6-5
CASSLEPGELFF,TGCGCCAGCAGCTTGGAGCCCGGGGAGCTGTTTTTT,-,-,TRBJ2-2,TRBV5-1
CASSSGVGANVLTF,TGTGCCAGCAGTTCAGGGGTTGGGGCCAACGTCCTGACTTTC,-,-,TRBJ2-6,TRBV27
CASSSGAPELPLF,TGTGCCAGCAGTTCCGGGGCCCCCGAGTTGCCGCTTTTT,-,few,TRBJ1-4,TRBV28
CASSLSDGYEQYF,TGTGCCAGCAGTTTATCGGACGGCTACGAGCAGTACTTC,-,-,TRBJ2-7,TRBV27
CASSLAGGKAQYF,TGTGCCAGCAGCTTAGCGGGAGGCAAAGCGCAGTATTTT,TRBD2,-,TRBJ2-3,TRBV11-3
CAWWGQFSTEGYTF,TGTGCCTGGTGGGGACAGTTTTCGACGGAGGGCTACACCTTC,TRBD1,-,TRBJ1-2,TRBV30
CASGLAGGPTDTQYF,TGTGCCAGCGGACTAGCGGGAGGGCCCACAGATACGCAGTATTTT,TRBD2,-,TRBJ2-3,TRBV2
CASSLVGQGIGHEQFF,TGTGCCAGCAGTTTGGTGGGACAGGGGATTGGGCATGAGCAGTTCTTC,TRBD1,-,TRBJ2-1,TRBV28
CASSLNNGPRVAEAFF,TGTGCCAGCAGCTTGAATAATGGGCCCAGGGTGGCTGAAGCTTTCTTT,-,-,TRBJ1-1,TRBV5-6
CASSLTRMQETQYF,TGTGCCAGCAGCTTGACCCGCATGCAAGAGACCCAGTACTTC,-,-,TRBJ2-5,TRBV5-6
CASSLASGLAHNEQFF,TGTGCCAGCAGCTTAGCCTCGGGACTAGCCCACAATGAGCAGTTCTTC,TRBD2,-,TRBJ2-1,TRBV7-2
CASSYSGGYQPQHF,TGTGCCAGCAGTTACTCAGGTGGCTATCAGCCCCAGCATTTT,-,once,TRBJ1-5,TRBV6-2/TRBV6-3
CASSIAGGSTGGQPQHF,TGTGCCAGTAGTATAGCCGGCGGCTCCACAGGGGGTCAGCCCCAGCATTTT,TRBD1,-,TRBJ1-5,TRBV19
CASSRDRGRPNTEAFF,TGTGCCAGCTCACGGGACAGGGGGCGCCCGAACACTGAAGCTTTCTTT,TRBD1,-,TRBJ1-1,TRBV18
CASWKVGGSGYTF,TGTGCCAGCTGGAAAGTAGGGGGCTCTGGCTACACCTTC,TRBD1,-,TRBJ1-2,TRBV6-5
CASISHRGPNEQFF,TGTGCCAGTATCTCGCATCGAGGACCCAATGAGCAGTTCTTC,-,-,TRBJ2-1,TRBV19
CASKTDRANGNTIYF,TGCGCCAGCAAGACTGACAGGGCGAACGGAAACACCATATATTTT,TRBD1,-,TRBJ1-3,TRBV10-1
CASSPDRVGSADTQYF,TGTGCCAGCAGCCCGGACAGGGTGGGGTCCGCAGATACGCAGTATTTT,TRBD1,-,TRBJ2-3,TRBV5-6
CASSSAGGAETQYF,TGTGCCAGCAGTTCTGCAGGGGGCGCGGAGACCCAGTACTTC,TRBD1,-,TRBJ2-5,TRBV7-9
CASSLMVGLGAFF,TGTGCCAGCAGTTTAATGGTAGGGTTGGGAGCTTTCTTT,-,-,TRBJ1-1,TRBV12-3/TRBV12-4
CASSTAAGGPYEQYF,TGTGCCAGTAGTACGGCAGCGGGAGGGCCATACGAGCAGTACTTC,TRBD2,-,TRBJ2-7,TRBV19